This record looks at one TCR beta chain sequence and its context. Its antigen is currently not known. It has no much larger one-base neighbor in the sample; base qualities were not kept. These data are taken from a study of OX40 agonist ivuxolimab in advanced cancers. About the investigation overall: The costimulatory receptor OX40 (CD134) was targeted by ivuxolimab, a fully human IgG2 agonistic monoclonal antibody. Intravenous ivuxolimab was administered to patients every 2 weeks at six dose levels: 0.01, 0.1, 0.3, 1.5, 3 and 10 mg/kg. Among the 52 dose-escalation patients, about 19 had hepatocellular carcinoma, roughly 15 melanoma, 9 renal cell carcinoma and 9 head and neck cancer. In the dose-escalation cohort, 82.7% of patients were male, and the mean age was approximately 60 years, with a range of roughly 20 to 80. Prior anti-PD-1, anti-PD-L1 or anti-CTLA-4 therapy was permitted, and 35% to 40% of dose-escalation patients had received checkpoint inhibitors. Partial responses occurred in three dose-escalation patients: two with cutaneous melanoma and one with hepatocellular carcinoma. The purpose of peripheral TCRbeta sequencing was to test whether ivuxolimab changed TCR sequence diversity and led to clonal T-cell expansion. The paper covers the monotherapy dose-escalation part of the phase I ivuxolimab trial, which included N ≈ 50 patients. General study outcomes and caveats: In partial responders in the 0.1-3.0 mg/kg groups, normalized peripheral clonal expansion was found to be among the lowest, especially among CD8+ T cells. At doses of 0.1 to 3.0 mg/kg, clonal expansion of both CD4+ and CD8+ T cells in blood was seen between baseline and week 6. After ivuxolimab, more expanded clones were found on average in CD8+ T cells than in CD4+ T cells. Low levels of normalized T-cell clonal expansion were also seen in some nonresponding patients. Which antigens the clonally expanded peripheral T cells were specific for was not determined.

Patients with a history of autoimmune disease or receiving systemic immunosuppression were excluded from the trial. Peripheral blood for TCR sequencing was collected from all dose cohorts at baseline, on cycle 4 day 1, and on cycle 7 day 1. Samples were obtained from an open-label, multicenter, first-in-human phase I dose-escalation trial of ivuxolimab. Adults with locally advanced or metastatic melanoma, renal cell, hepatocellular, or head and neck squamous cell carcinoma were enrolled in the trial. Before TCR sequencing, CD4+ T cells and CD8+ T cells were sorted from peripheral blood as separate populations. To sequence the TCRbeta CDR3 region, genomic DNA was isolated from the sorted cells. TCRbeta CDR3 regions were sequenced using the immunoSEQ Assay. This is the immuneACCESS table as TCRdb keeps it, with only in-frame sequences that have V and J called. A part of the clones is gone; compared with another copy, unresolved V genes explain less than half, and the rest is unexplained. For this sample there are 60,000 or so clones; around 90% appear just once. The ten largest make up 16% of the sample.

V and J lose 0 bases and 7 bases, and a span of 17 bases separates them. In the germline V gene, CDR1 corresponds to SGHRS and CDR2 to YFSETQ. The CDR3 sequence holds 15 residues, the cysteine and phenylalanine included. Only the CDR3 portion is preserved as DNA: 45 bases, with reading frame beginning at the first base. The sequences come from CD4+ or CD8+ T cells sorted from blood, collected in a trial of the OX40 agonist ivuxolimab. The TCR was taken from an adult with an advanced solid tumor such as melanoma, head and neck, liver or kidney cancer. This chain joins TRBV5-1 to TRBJ2-7; the D gene is possibly TRBD1, with 6 bases matching. The base sequence is TGCGCCAGCAGCTTGGTTACAGGGCCCCTCGGGGAGCAGTACTTC. The translation is CASSLVTGPLGEQYF.